This note documents a single T cell receptor beta chain sequence. The antigen remains undetermined. These data belong to a study of shared clonotypes between healthy human individuals. General study results and limits: Clonotype sharing levels among donors were expected to vary with sequencing depth.

Per germline, CDR1 MNHNS and CDR2 SASEGT. The CDR3 is made up of 15 amino acids. The ends lost 6 bases at V and 4 bases at J; junction bases unmatched: 9. Researchers drew on roughly 82 million PBMCs for genomic DNA from unsorted samples. The unsorted PBMC sample used ten immunoSEQ deep assay plates. Repertoires were generated with immunoSEQ multiplex PCR, while TCRdb's copy carries only in-frame clones and drops some. The repertoire has about 460,000 clones, over 60% of them found once; the top ten carry around 12%. Sequenced input: PBMCs. The receptor comes from a woman between 40 and 55 years old in good health. Some clones in this sample may be carry-over from other donors' samples. This rearrangement joins TRBV6-1 to TRBJ1-5, with 7 bases matching TRBD1. The DNA of the CDR3 is TGTGCCAGCAGCAAATACGGGACAGCTAATCAGCCCCAGCATTTT. Protein sequence: CASSKYGTANQPQHF.